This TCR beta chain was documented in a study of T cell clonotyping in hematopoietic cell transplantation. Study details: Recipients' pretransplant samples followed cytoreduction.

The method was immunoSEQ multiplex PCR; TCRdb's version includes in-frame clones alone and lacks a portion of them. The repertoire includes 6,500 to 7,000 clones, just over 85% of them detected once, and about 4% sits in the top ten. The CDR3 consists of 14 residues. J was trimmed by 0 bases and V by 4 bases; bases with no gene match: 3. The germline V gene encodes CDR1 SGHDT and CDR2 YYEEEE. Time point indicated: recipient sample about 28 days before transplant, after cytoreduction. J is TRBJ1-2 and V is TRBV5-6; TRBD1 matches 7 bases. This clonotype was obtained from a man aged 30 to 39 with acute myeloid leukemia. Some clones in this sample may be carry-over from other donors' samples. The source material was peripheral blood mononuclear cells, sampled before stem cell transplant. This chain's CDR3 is CASSPQGANYGYTF. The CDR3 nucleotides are TGTGCCAGCAGCCCGCAGGGGGCTAACTATGGCTACACCTTC.